This TCR beta chain was observed in a study of blood T cells in healthy people across ages. This clonotype was detected a few times. It was with a sample-barcoded 5' primer and a J-beta primer mix that a second PCR of roughly 7 to 12 cycles was run. At least 3 million CDR3-containing paired-end reads were obtained per sample. TCRdb re-analysed the 5' RACE reads in MiXCR, keeping a single row per CDR3 protein. Of 1.5 million to 2 million distinct CDR3 sequences listed, about 50% are singletons. The individuals who served as donors were healthy Caucasians living in Russia, aged roughly 6 to 100. Deletions cut 10 bases from V and 7 bases from J, with 14 bases between. CDR1 and CDR2 from the germline V gene are MNHNY and SVGAGI (reference sequence). The CDR3 extends over 13 amino acids.

This receptor was identified in a woman between 40 and 50 years old in good health. This chain uses TRBV6-6 with TRBJ1-6; no firm D call. The specimen sequenced was blood. The CDR3 bases are TGTGCCATTACGGCGGGCCGGAATTCACCCCTCCACTTT. Amino acid sequence: CAITAGRNSPLHF.